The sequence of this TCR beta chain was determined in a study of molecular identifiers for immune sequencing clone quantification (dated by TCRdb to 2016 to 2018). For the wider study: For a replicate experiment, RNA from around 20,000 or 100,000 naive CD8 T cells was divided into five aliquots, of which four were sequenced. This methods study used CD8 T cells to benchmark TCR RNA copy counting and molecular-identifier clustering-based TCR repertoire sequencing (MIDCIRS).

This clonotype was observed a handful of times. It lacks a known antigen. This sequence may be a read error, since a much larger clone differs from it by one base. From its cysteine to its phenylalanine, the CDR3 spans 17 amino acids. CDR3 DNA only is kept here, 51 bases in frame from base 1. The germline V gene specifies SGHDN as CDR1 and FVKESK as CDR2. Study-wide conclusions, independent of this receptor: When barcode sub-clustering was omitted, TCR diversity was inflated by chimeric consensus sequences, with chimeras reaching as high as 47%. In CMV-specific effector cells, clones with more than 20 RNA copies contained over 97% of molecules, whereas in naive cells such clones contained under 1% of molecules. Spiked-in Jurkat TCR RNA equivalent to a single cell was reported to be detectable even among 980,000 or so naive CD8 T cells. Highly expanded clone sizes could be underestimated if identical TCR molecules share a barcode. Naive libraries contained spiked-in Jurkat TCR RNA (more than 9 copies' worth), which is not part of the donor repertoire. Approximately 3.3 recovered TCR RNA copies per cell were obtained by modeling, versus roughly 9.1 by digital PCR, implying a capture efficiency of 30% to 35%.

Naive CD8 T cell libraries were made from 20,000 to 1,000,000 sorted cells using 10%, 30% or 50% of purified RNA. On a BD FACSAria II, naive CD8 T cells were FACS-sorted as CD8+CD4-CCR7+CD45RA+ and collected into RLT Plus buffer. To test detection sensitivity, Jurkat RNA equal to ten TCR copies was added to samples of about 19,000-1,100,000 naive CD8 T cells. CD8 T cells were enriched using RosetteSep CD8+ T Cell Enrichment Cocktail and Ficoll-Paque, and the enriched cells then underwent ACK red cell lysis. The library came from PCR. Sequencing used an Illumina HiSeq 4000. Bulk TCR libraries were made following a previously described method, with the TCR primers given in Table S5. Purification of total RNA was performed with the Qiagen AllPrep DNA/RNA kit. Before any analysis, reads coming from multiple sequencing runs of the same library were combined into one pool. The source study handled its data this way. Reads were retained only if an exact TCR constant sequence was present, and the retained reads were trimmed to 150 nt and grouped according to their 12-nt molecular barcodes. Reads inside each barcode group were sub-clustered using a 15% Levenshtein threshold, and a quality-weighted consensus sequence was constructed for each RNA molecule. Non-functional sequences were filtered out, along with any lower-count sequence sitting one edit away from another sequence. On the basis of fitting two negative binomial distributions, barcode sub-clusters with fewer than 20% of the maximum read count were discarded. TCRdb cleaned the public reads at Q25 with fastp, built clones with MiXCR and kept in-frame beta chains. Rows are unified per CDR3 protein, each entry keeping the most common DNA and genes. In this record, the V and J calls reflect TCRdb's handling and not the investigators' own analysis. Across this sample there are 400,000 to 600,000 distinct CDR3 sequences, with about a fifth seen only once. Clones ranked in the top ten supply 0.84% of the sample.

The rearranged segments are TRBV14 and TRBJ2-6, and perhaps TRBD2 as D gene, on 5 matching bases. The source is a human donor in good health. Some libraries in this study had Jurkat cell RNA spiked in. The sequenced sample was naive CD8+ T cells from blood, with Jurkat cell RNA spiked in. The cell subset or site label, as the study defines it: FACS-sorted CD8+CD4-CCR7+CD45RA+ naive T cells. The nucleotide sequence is TGTGCCGGCAGCCATTGGACTGTAGACTCTGGGGCCAACGTCCTGACTTTC. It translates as CAGSHWTVDSGANVLTF.